This T cell receptor beta chain is drawn from a study of T cell responses to AZD1222 COVID-19 vaccine. Repertoires were generated with immunoSEQ multiplex PCR, while TCRdb's copy carries only in-frame clones and drops some. This table holds 180,000 or so clones, around 93% found once. This clone was seen a handful of times. The CDR3 has 12 residues. V lost 5 bases, J lost 4 bases, and 9 bases lay in between. Germline V gives CDR1 SGHRS, CDR2 YFSETQ. Material: peripheral blood, obtained 28 days after the second dose of the MenACWY control vaccine. The clonotype was recovered from an adult who received the MenACWY meningococcal vaccine as a control. The chain joins TRBV5-1 to TRBJ1-1; D uncertain. DNA for the CDR3: TGCGCCAGCAGGGAAGGTTCCACTGAAGCTTTCTTT. It encodes CASREGSTEAFF.